This T cell receptor (beta chain) emerged from a study of shared clonotypes between healthy human individuals. Study at large: The people who gave samples were a couple of women and a few men aged 18 to 49. Study-level points and caveats: Relative to clonotypes present in all four donors, those not shared had lower generation probabilities.

Libraries were prepared by immunoSEQ multiplex PCR; TCRdb keeps only in-frame clonotypes and omits some of them. The sample consists of about 2,100,000 clones, about 93% of them appearing once. The naive CD8 fraction comprised CD45RO-negative cells positively selected for CCR7 and excluded terminally differentiated effector memory CD45RA+ cells. The study enrolled healthy HIV-negative adults without recent acute infections or vaccinations as donors. This clone is a singleton in its sample. Its cognate antigen is unknown. V was cut by 5 bases and J by 3 bases, with 23 bases left in between. The CDR3 is made up of 18 amino acids. Per germline, CDR1 MRHNA and CDR2 SNTAGT.

The sequence was collected from a man younger than 35 in good health. Some clones in this sample may be carry-over from other donors' samples. V and J are TRBV6-4 and TRBJ2-1; D perhaps matches TRBD1 (7 bases). The specimen sequenced was naive CD8+ T cells from PBMCs. CDR3 DNA sequence: TGTGCCAGCAGTAAATACGGGGGACAGAGGATCGGCTACAATGAGCAGTTCTTC. Amino acid sequence: CASSKYGGQRIGYNEQFF.